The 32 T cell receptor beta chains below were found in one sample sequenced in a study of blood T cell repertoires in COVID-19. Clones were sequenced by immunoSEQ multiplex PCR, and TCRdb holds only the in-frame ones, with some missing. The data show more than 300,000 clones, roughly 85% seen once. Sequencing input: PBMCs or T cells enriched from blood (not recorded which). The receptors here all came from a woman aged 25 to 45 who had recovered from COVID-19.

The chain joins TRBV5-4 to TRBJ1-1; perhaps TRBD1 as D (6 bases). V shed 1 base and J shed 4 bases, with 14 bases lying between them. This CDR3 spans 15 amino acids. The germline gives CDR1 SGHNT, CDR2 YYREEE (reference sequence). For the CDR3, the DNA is TGTGCCAGCAGCTTGTCAGAACGGGACACCACTGAAGCTTTCTTT. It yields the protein CASSLSERDTTEAFF.

In DNA form, the CDR3 reads TGTGCCACCAGCGAACCGACAGGGATTGATTCACCCCTCCACTTT. This codes for CATSEPTGIDSPLHF. The rearrangement uses TRBV15 and TRBJ1-6; TRBD1 matches at 7 bases. The germline CDR1 and CDR2 sequences are LNHNV and YYDKDF (reference sequence). The CDR3 extends over 15 amino acids. V lost 5 bases, J lost 8 bases, and 9 bases stayed unmatched.

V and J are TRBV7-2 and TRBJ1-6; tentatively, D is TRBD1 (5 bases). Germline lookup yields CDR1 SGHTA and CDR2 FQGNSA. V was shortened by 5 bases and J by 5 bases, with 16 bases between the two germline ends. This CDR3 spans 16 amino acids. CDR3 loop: CASSHPPYRNNSPLHF. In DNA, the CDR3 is TGTGCCAGCAGCCATCCCCCGTACAGGAATAATTCACCCCTCCACTTT. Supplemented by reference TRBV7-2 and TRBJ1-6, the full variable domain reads GAGVSQSPSNKVTEKGKDVELRCDPISGHTALYWYRQSLGQGLEFLIYFQGNSAPDKSGLPSDRFSAERTGGSVSTLTIQRTQQEDSAVYLCASSHPPYRNNSPLHFGNGTRLTVT.

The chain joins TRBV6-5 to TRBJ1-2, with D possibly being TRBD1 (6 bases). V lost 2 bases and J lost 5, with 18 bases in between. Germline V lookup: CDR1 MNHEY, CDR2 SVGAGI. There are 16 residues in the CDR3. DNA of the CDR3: TGTGCCAGCAGTTACCTTCGACAGGCCCAGGGGTATGGCTACACCTTC. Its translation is CASSYLRQAQGYGYTF.

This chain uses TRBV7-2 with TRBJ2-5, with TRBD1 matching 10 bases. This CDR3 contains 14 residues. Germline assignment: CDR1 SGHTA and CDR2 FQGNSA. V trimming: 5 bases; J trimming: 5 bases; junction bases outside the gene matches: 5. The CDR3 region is CASSPRTGGETQYF. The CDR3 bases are TGTGCCAGCAGCCCCAGGACAGGGGGGGAGACCCAGTACTTC.

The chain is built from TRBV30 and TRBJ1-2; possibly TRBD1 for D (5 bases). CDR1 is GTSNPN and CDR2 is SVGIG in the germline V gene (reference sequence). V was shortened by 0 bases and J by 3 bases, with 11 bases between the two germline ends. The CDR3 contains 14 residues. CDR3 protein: CAWSVQRGHYGYTF. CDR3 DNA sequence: TGTGCCTGGAGTGTACAGCGGGGCCACTATGGCTACACCTTC. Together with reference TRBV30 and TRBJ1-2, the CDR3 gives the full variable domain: SQTIHQWPATLVQPVGSPLSLECTVEGTSNPNLYWYRQAAGRGLQLLFYSVGIGQISSEVPQNLSASRPQDRQFILSSKKLLLSDSGFYLCAWSVQRGHYGYTFGSGTRLTVV.

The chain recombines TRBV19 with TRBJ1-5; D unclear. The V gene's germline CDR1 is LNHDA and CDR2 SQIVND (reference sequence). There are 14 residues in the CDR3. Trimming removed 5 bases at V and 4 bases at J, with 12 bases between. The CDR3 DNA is TGTGCCAGTAGTGTGTTGCAGGTTAATCAGCCCCAGCATTTT. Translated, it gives CASSVLQVNQPQHF. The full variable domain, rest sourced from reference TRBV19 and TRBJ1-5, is DGGITQSPKYLFRKEGQNVTLSCEQNLNHDAMYWYRQDPGQGLRLIYYSQIVNDFQKGDIAEGYSVSREKKESFPLTVTSAQKNPTAFYLCASSVLQVNQPQHFGDGTRLSIL.

The DNA of the CDR3 is TGTGCCAGCAGCCGCGAGATTAACACTGAAGCTTTCTTT. It yields the protein CASSREINTEAFF. The rearrangement uses TRBV14 and TRBJ1-1; D is unresolved. CDR1 SGHDN and CDR2 FVKESK come from the germline V gene. The CDR3 consists of 13 residues. V was clipped by 4 bases and J by 2 bases, with 8 bases between them.

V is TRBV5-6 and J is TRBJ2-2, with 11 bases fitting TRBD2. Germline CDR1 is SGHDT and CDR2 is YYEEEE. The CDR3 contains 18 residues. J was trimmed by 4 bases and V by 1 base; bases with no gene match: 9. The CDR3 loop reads CASSLTVAGGPSTGELFF. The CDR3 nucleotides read TGTGCCAGCAGCTTGACGGTAGCGGGGGGGCCTAGCACCGGGGAGCTGTTTTTT.

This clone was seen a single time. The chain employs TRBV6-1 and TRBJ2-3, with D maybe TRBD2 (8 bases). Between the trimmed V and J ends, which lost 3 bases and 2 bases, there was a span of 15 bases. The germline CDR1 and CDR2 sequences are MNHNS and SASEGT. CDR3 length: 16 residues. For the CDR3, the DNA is TGTGCCAGCAGTGATAGCGGGACAGAACACACAGATACGCAGTATTTT. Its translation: CASSDSGTEHTDTQYF.

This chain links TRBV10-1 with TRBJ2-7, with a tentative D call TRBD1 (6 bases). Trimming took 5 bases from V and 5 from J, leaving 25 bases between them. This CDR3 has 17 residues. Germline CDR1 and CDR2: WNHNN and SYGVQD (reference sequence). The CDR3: CASSPSLTLAGDHEQYF. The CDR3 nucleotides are TGCGCCAGCAGTCCCAGTCTGACTCTCGCAGGGGACCACGAGCAGTACTTC.

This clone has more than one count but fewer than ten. In DNA, the CDR3 is TGTGCCAGCAGCAAACAGGGGGCCTACGTTCAGACCCAGTACTTC. Protein sequence: CASSKQGAYVQTQYF. The V and J genes are TRBV3-1 (or the pseudogene TRBV3-2) and TRBJ2-5, with TRBD1 matching 9 bases. Per germline, CDR1 LGHDT and CDR2 YNNKEL (reference sequence). The CDR3 is 15 amino acids. The ends lost 5 bases at V and 6 bases at J; junction bases unmatched: 10.

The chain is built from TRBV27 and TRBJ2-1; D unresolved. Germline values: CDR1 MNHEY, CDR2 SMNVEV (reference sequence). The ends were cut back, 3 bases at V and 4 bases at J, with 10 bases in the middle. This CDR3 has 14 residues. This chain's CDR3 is CASSFRLDYNEQFF. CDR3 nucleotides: TGTGCCAGCAGTTTCCGACTGGATTACAATGAGCAGTTCTTC.

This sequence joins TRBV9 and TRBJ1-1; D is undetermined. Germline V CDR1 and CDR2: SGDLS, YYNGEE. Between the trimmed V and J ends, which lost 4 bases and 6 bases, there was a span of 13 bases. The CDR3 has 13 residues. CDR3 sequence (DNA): TGTGCCAGCAGCCCAGACTGGTCTTCTGAAGCTTTCTTT. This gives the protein CASSPDWSSEAFF.

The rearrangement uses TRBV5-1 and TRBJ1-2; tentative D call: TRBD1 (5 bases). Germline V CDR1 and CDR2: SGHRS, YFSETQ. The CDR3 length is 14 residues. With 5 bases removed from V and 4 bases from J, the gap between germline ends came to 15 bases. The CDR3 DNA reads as TGCGCCAGCAGAATGACAGAGAGGTCCTATGGCTACACCTTC. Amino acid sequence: CASRMTERSYGYTF.

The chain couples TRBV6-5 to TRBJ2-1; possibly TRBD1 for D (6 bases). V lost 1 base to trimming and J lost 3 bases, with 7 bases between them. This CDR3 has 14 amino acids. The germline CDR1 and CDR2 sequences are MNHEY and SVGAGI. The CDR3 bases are TGTGCCAGCAGTTACTTGGACAGCTACAATGAGCAGTTCTTC. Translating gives CASSYLDSYNEQFF.

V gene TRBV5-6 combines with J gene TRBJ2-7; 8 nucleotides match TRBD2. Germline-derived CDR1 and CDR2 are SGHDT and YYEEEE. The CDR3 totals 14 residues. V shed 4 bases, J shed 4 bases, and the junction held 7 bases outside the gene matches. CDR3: CASSPGGGQYEQYF. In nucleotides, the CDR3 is TGTGCCAGCAGCCCCGGCGGGGGGCAGTACGAGCAGTACTTC.

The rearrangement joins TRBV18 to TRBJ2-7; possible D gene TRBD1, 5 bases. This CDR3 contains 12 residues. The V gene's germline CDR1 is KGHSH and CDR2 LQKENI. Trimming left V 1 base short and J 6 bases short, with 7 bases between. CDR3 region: CASSPLGLEQYF. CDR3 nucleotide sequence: TGTGCCAGCTCACCACTGGGGCTCGAGCAGTACTTC.

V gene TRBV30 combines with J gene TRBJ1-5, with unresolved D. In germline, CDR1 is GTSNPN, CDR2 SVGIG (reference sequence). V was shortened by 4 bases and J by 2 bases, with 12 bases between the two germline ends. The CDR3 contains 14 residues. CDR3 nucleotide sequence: TGTGCCTGGAAAGTCTGCAGGTGCAATCAGCCCCAGCATTTT. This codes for CAWKVCRCNQPQHF.

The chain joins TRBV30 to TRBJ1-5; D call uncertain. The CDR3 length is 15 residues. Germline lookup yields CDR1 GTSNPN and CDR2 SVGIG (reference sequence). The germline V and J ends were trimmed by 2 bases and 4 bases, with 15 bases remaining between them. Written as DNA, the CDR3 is TGTGCCTGGAGTCGCGGCGCAGCTAGGAATCAGCCCCAGCATTTT. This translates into CAWSRGAARNQPQHF.

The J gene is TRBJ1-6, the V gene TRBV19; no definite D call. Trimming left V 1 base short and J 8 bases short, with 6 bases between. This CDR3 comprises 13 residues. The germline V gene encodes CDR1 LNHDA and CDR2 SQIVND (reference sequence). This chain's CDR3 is CASSIGGDSPLHF. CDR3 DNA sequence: TGTGCCAGTAGTATAGGGGGAGATTCACCCCTCCACTTT. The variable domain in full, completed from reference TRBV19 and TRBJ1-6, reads DGGITQSPKYLFRKEGQNVTLSCEQNLNHDAMYWYRQDPGQGLRLIYYSQIVNDFQKGDIAEGYSVSREKKESFPLTVTSAQKNPTAFYLCASSIGGDSPLHFGNGTRLTVT.

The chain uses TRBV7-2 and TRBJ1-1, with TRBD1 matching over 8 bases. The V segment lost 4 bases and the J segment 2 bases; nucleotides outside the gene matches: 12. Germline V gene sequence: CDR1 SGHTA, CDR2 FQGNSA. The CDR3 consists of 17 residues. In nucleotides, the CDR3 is TGTGCCAGCAGCTCCAAGCGGACAGGGTTTGGAAACACTGAAGCTTTCTTT. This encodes CASSSKRTGFGNTEAFF. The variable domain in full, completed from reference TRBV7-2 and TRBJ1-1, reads GAGVSQSPSNKVTEKGKDVELRCDPISGHTALYWYRQSLGQGLEFLIYFQGNSAPDKSGLPSDRFSAERTGGSVSTLTIQRTQQEDSAVYLCASSSKRTGFGNTEAFFGQGTRLTVV.

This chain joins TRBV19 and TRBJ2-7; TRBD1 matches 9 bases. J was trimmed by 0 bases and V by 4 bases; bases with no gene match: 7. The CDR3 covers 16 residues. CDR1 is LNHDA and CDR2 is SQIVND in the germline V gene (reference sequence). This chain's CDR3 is CASSTYRGPGSYEQYF. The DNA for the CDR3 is TGTGCCAGTAGTACCTACAGGGGGCCAGGCTCCTACGAGCAGTACTTC. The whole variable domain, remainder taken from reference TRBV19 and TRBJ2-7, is DGGITQSPKYLFRKEGQNVTLSCEQNLNHDAMYWYRQDPGQGLRLIYYSQIVNDFQKGDIAEGYSVSREKKESFPLTVTSAQKNPTAFYLCASSTYRGPGSYEQYFGPGTRLTVT.

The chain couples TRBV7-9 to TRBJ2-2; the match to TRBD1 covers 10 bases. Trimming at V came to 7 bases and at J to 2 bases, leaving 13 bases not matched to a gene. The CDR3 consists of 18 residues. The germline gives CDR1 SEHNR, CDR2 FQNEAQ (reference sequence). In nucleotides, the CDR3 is TGTGCCAGCATACATCGACAGGGGGCCCCCCGAAACACCGGGGAGCTGTTTTTT. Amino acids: CASIHRQGAPRNTGELFF.

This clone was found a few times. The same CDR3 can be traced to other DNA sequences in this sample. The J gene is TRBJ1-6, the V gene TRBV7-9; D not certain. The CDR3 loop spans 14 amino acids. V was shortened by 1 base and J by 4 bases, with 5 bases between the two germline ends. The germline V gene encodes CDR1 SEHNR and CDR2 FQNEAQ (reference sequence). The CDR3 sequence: CASSLEQYNSPLHF. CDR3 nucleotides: TGTGCCAGCAGCTTAGAACAGTATAATTCACCCCTCCACTTT.

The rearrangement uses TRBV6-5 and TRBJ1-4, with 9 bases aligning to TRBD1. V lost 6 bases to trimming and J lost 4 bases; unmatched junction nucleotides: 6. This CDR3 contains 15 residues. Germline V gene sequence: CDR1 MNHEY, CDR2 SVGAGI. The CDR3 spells CASRGTGRFNEKLFF. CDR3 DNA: TGTGCCAGCAGGGGGACAGGGCGATTTAATGAAAAACTGTTTTTT.

The CDR3 DNA reads as TGTGCCAGTAGTTGGGGGGTCCTCGGGGGCGAGCAGTACTTC. This sequence encodes CASSWGVLGGEQYF. The chain is built from TRBV19 and TRBJ2-7; a possible D gene is TRBD2 (6 bases). This CDR3 contains 14 residues. CDR1 is LNHDA and CDR2 is SQIVND in the germline V gene (reference sequence). V lost 5 bases and J 6 bases, leaving 17 bases between the germline ends.

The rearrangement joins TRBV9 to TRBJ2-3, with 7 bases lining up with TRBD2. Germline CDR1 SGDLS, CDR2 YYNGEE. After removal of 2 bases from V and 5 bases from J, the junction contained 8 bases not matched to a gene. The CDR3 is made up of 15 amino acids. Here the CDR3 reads CASSVGLAARDTQYF. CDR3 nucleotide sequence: TGTGCCAGCAGCGTGGGGCTAGCGGCTCGAGATACGCAGTATTTT.

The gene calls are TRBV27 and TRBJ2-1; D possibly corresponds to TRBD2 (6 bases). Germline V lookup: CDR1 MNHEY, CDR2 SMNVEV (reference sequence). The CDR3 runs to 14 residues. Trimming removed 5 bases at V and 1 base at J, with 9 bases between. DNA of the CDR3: TGTGCCAGCAGTAGGGAGGCGTCCTACAATGAGCAGTTCTTC. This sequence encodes CASSREASYNEQFF.

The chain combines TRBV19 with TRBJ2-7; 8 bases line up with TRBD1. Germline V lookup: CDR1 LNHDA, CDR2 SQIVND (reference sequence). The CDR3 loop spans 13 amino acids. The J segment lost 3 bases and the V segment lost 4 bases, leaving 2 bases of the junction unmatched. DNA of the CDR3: TGTGCCAGTAGTAAAGACAGGGGCTACGAGCAGTACTTC. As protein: CASSKDRGYEQYF. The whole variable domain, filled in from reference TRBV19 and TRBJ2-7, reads DGGITQSPKYLFRKEGQNVTLSCEQNLNHDAMYWYRQDPGQGLRLIYYSQIVNDFQKGDIAEGYSVSREKKESFPLTVTSAQKNPTAFYLCASSKDRGYEQYFGPGTRLTVT.

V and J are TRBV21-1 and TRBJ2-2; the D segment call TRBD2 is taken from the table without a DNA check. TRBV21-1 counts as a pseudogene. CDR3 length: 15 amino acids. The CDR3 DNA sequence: TGTGCCAGCAGCAAAGCGCGGGGGGGCCCCGGGGAGCTGTTTTTT. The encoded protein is CASSKARGGPGELFF.

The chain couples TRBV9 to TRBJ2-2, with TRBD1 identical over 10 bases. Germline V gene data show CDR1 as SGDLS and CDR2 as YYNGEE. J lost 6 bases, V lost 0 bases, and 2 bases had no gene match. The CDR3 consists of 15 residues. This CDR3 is CASSVGGQGSGELFF. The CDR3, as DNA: TGTGCCAGCAGCGTAGGGGGACAGGGGTCCGGGGAGCTGTTTTTT.